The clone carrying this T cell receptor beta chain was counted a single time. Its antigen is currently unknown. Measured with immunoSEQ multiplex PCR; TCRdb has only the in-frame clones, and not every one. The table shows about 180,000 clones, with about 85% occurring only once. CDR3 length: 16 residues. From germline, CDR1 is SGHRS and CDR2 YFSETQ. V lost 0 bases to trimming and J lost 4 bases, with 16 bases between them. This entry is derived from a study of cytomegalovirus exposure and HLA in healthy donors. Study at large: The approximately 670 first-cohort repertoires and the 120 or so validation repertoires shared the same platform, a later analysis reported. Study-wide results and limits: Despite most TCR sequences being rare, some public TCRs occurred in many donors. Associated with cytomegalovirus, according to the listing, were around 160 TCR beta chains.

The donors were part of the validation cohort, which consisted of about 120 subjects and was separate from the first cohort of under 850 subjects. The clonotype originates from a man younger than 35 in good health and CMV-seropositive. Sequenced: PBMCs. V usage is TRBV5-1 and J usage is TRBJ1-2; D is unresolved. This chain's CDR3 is CASSLEAPPEVYGYTF. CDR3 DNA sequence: TGCGCCAGCAGCTTGGAAGCACCGCCGGAGGTCTATGGCTACACCTTC.